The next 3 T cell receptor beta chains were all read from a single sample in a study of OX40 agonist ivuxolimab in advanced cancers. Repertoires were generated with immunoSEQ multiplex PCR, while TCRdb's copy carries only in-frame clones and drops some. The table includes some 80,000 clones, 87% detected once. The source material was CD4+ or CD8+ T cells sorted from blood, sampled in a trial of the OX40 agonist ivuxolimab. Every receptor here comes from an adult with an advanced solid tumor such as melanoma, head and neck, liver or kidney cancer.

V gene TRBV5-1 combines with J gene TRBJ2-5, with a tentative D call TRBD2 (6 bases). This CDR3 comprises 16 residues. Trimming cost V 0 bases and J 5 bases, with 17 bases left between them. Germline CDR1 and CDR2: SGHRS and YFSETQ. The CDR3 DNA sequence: TGCGCCAGCAGCTTGGGCGGGGAGACGAGAGGGGAGACCCAGTACTTC. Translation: CASSLGGETRGETQYF.

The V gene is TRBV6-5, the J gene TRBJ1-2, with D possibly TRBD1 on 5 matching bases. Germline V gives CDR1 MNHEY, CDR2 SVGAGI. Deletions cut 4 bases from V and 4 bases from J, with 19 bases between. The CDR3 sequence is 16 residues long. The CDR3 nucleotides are TGTGCCAGCAGTTCCCCACGGGCGGGGCGGTTCTATGGCTACACCTTC. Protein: CASSSPRAGRFYGYTF.

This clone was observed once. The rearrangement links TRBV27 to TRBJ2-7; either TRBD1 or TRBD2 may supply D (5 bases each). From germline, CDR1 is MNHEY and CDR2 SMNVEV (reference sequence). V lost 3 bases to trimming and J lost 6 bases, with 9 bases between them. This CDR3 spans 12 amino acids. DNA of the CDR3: TGTGCCAGCAGTTTTTGGGGGAGCGAGCAGTACTTC. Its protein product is CASSFWGSEQYF.